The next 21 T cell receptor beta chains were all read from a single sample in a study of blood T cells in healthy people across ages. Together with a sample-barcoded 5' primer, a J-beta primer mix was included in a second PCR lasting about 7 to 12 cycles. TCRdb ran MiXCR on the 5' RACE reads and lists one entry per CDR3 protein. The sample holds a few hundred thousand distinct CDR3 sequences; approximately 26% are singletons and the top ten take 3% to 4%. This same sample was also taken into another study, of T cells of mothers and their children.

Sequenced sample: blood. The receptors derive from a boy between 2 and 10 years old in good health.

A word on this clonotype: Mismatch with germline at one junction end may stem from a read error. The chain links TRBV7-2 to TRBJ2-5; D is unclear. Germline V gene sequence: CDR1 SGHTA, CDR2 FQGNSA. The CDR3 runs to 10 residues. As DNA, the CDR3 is TGTGCCAGCAGCTTGGCGCGACGGGACTTC. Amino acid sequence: CASSLARRDF.

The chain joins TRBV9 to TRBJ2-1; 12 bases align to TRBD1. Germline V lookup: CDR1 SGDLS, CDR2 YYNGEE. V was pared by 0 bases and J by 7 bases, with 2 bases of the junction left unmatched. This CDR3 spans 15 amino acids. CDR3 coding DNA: TGTGCCAGCAGCGTAGGGGGACAGGGGGCGAATGAGCAGTTCTTC. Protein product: CASSVGGQGANEQFF.

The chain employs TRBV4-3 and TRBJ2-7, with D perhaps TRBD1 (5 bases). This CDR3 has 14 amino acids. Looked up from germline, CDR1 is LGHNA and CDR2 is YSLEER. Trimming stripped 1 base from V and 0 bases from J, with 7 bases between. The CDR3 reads CASSQATDSYEQYF. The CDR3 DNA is TGCGCCAGCAGCCAAGCGACAGACTCCTACGAGCAGTACTTC.

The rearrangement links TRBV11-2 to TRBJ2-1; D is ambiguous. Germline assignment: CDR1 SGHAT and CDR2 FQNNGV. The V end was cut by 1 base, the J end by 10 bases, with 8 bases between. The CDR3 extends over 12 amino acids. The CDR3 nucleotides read TGTGCCAGCAGCTTAGTTTGGCGAGAGCAGTTCTTC. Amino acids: CASSLVWREQFF.

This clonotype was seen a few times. The DNA of the CDR3 is TGCAGTGCTAGCCGGACAGGGACGAGCTCCTATAATTCACCCCTCCACTTT. Its translation is CSASRTGTSSYNSPLHF. The V gene is TRBV20-1, the J gene TRBJ1-6, with 8 positions matching TRBD1. The germline V gene has CDR1 DFQATT and CDR2 SNEGSKA (reference sequence). The CDR3 extends over 17 amino acids. Trimming at V came to 3 bases and at J to 0 bases, leaving 7 bases not matched to a gene.

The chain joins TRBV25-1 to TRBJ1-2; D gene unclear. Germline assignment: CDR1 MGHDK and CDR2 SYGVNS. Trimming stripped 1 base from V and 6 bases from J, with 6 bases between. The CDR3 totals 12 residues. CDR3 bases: TGTGCCAGCAGTGAATTCGCGGATGGCTACACCTTC. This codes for CASSEFADGYTF.

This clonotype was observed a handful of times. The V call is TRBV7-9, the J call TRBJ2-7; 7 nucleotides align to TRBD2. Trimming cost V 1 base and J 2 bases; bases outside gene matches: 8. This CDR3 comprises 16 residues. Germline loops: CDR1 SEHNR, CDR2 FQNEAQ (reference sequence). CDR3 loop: CASSLVGEGKTYEQYF. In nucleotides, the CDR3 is TGTGCCAGCAGCTTAGTCGGGGAGGGGAAGACCTACGAGCAGTACTTC. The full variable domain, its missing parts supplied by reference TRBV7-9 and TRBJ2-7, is DTGVSQNPRHKITKRGQNVTFRCDPISEHNRLYWYRQTLGQGPEFLTYFQNEAQLEKSRLLSDRFSAERPKGSFSTLEIQRTEQGDSAMYLCASSLVGEGKTYEQYFGPGTRLTVT.

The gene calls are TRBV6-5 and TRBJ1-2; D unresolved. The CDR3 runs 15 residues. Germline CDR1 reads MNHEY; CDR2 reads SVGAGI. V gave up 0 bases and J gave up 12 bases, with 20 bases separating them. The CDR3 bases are TGTGCCAGCAGTTACTCGAAGGATCCAGGCTGGATGGACACCTTC. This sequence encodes CASSYSKDPGWMDTF.

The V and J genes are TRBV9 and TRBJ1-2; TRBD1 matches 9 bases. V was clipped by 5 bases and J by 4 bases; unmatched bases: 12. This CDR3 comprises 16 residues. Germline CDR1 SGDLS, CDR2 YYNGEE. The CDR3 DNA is TGTGCCAGCAGGGATACAGGGGGCGTTGGGGGCTATGGCTACACCTTC. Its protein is CASRDTGGVGGYGYTF.

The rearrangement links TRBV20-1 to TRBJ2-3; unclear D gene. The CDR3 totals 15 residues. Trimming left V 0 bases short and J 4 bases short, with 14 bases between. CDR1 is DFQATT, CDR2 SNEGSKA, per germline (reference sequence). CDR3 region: CSARDAGNPADTQYF. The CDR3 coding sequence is TGCAGTGCTAGAGATGCCGGCAACCCGGCAGATACGCAGTATTTT.

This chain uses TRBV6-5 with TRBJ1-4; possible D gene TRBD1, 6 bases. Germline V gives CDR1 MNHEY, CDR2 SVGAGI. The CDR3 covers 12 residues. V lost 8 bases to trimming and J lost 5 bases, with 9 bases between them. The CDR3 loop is CASAGENEKLFF. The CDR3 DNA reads TGTGCCAGCGCAGGGGAAAATGAAAAACTGTTTTTT.

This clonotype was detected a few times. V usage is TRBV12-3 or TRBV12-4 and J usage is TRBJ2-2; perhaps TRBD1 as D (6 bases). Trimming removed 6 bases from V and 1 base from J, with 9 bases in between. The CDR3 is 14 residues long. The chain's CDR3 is CASRTQGNTGELFF. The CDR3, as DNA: TGTGCCAGCAGGACACAGGGGAACACCGGGGAGCTGTTTTTT.

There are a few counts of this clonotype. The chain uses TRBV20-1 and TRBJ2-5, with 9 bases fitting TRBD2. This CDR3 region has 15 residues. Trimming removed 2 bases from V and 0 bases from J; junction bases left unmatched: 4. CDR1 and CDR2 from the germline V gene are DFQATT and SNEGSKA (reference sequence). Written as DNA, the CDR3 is TGCAGTGCTAGACCGACTAGCGGAGACCAAGAGACCCAGTACTTC. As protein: CSARPTSGDQETQYF.

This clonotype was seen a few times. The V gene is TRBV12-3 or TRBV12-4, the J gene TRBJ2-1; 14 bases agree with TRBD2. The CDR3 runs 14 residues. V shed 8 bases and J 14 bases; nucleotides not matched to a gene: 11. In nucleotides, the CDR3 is TGTGCCAGCCGATTCGGGACTAGCGGGAGTCGGGAGTTCTTC. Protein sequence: CASRFGTSGSREFF.

The CDR3 nucleotides read TGTGCCAGCAGCGTAGACGGGGGGGGGACGGAAGCTTTCTTT. Translating gives CASSVDGGGTEAFF. The V gene is TRBV9, the J gene TRBJ1-1, with D tentatively TRBD1 (5 bases). The CDR3 sequence is 14 residues long. V lost 0 bases and J lost 8, with 14 bases in between. Germline V CDR1 and CDR2: SGDLS, YYNGEE.

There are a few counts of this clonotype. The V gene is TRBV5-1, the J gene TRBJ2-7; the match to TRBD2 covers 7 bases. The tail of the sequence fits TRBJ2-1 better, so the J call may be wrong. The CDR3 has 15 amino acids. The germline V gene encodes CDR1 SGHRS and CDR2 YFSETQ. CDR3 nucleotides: TGCGCCAGCAGCCCTAGCGGAAAGCTTTACAATGAGCAGTTCTTC. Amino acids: CASSPSGKLYNEQFF.

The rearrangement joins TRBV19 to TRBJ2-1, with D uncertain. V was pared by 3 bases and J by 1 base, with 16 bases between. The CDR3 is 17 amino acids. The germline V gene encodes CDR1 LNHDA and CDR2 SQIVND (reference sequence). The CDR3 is CASSIGRLKRSYNEQFF. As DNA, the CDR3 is TGTGCCAGTAGTATTGGGCGGCTTAAGAGGTCCTACAATGAGCAGTTCTTC.

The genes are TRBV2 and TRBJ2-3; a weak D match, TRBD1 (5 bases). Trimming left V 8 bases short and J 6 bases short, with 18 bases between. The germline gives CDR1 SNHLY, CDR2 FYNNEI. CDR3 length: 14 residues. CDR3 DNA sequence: TGTGCCAGCCAGGCCGGCAGGGTCGATGATACGCAGTATTTT. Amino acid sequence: CASQAGRVDDTQYF. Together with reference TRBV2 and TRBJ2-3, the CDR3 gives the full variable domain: EPEVTQTPSHQVTQMGQEVILRCVPISNHLYFYWYRQILGQKVEFLVSFYNNEISEKSEIFDDQFSVERPDGSNFTLKIRSTKLEDSAMYFCASQAGRVDDTQYFGPGTRLTVL.

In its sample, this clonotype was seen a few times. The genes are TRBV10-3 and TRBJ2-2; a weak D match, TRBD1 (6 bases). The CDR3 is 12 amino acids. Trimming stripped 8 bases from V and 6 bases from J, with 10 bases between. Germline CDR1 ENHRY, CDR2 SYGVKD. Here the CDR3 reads CAILRGSGELFF. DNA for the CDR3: TGTGCCATCCTAAGGGGGTCCGGGGAGCTGTTTTTT.

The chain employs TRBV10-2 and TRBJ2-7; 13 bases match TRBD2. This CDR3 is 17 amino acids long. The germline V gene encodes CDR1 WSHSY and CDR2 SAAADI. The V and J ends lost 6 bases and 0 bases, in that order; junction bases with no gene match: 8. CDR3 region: CASSLTSGGPNSYEQYF. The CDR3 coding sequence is TGCGCCAGCAGCCTGACTAGCGGGGGGCCCAACTCCTACGAGCAGTACTTC.

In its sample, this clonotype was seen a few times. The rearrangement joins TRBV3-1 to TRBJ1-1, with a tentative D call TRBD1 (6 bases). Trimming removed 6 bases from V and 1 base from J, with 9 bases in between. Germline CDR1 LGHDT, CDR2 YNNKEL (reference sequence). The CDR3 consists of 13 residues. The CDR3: CASRRDKNTEAFF. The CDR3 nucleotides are TGTGCCAGCAGACGGGACAAGAACACTGAAGCTTTCTTT. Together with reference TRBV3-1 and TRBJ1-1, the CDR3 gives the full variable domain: DTAVSQTPKYLVTQMGNDKSIKCEQNLGHDTMYWYKQDSKKFLKIMFSYNNKELIINETVPNRFSPKSPDKAHLNLHINSLELGDSAVYFCASRRDKNTEAFFGQGTRLTVV.